This T cell receptor (beta chain) was captured in a study of blood T cell repertoires in COVID-19. The overall study: From T cells, B-cell-depleted T cells, or PBMCs came the material, which was cDNA or gDNA.

Everyone who took part was roughly 18 to 89 years old, and they came from about 25 US areas. Under the authors' procedure: By means of reference gene primer amplification, nucleated cell counts were estimated. The table came from immunoSEQ multiplex PCR; TCRdb's copy has only in-frame clones and leaves some out. That table supplies the V and J calls and clone size; D and trimming were determined from the DNA. The sample shows roughly 320,000 clones, 85% to 95% of them seen only once. This CDR3 region has 16 residues. Looked up from germline, CDR1 is MNHNY and CDR2 is SVGAGI (reference sequence). Trimming pared 6 bases from V and 0 bases from J, leaving 14 bases between.

The origin of this receptor is a woman aged 25 to 45 who had been exposed to COVID-19. Specimen: PBMCs or T cells enriched from blood (not recorded which). The chain carries TRBV6-6 and TRBJ1-4; D remains unclear. DNA of the CDR3: TGTGCCAGCAGACTTTTCCGGGGTACAACTAATGAAAAACTGTTTTTT. This translates into CASRLFRGTTNEKLFF.